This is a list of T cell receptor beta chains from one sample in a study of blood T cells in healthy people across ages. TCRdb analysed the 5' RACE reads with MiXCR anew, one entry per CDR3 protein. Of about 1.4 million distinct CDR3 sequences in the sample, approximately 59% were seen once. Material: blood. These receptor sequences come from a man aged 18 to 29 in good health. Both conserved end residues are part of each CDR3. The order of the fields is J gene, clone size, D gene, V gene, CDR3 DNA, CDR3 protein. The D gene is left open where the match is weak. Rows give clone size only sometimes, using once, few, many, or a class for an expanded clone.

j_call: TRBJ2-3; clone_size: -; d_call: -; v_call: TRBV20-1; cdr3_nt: TGCAGTGCCGATCTAGATACAGGGGAGGGGTGGATGGATACGCAGTATTTT; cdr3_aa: CSADLDTGEGWMDTQYF
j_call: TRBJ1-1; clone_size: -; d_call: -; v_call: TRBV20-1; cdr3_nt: TGCAGAACTGGGGAGGGGAACACTGAAGCTTTCTTT; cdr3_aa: CRTGEGNTEAFF
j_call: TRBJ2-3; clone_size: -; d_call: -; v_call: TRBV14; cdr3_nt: TGTGCCAGCAACCCAACAGGGTCCTCCACAGATACGCAGTATTTT; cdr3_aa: CASNPTGSSTDTQYF
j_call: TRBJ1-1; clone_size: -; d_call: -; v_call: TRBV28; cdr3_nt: TGTGCCAGCAGTTTGCTGGCTACTGAAGCTTTCTTT; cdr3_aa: CASSLLATEAFF
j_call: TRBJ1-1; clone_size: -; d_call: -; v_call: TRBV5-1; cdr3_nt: TGCGCCAGCAGCTTGGGACCCCCGATAGGTCTGAACACTGAAGCTTTCTTT; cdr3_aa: CASSLGPPIGLNTEAFF
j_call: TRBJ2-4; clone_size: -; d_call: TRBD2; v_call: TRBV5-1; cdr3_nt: TGCGCCAGCAGCCTTCGACCGGGACTAGCGGGAGAAAAAGCCAAAAACATTCAGTACTTC; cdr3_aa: CASSLRPGLAGEKAKNIQYF
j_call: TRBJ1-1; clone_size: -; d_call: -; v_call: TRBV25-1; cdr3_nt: TGTGCCAGCAGTGGAGGGACTAGCACTGAAGCTTTCTTT; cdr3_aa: CASSGGTSTEAFF
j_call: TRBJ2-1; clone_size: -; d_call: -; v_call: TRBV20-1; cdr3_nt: TGCAGTGCGCCGGTCGTAGGCGGGGTGGGGAATGAGCAGTTCTTC; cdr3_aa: CSAPVVGGVGNEQFF
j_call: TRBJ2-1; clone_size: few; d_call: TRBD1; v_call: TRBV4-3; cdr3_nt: TGCGCCAGCAGCCCCGACAGGGGAGGTATGAATGAGCAGTTCTTC; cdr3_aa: CASSPDRGGMNEQFF
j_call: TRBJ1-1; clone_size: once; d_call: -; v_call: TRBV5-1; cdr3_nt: TGCGCCAGCAGGCGTGCAGGGGAAACCACTGAAGCTTTCTTT; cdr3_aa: CASRRAGETTEAFF
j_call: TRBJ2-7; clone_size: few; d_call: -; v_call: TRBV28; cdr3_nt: TGTGCCAGCAGTTTAGGCAGCGACTACGAGCAGTACTTC; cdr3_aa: CASSLGSDYEQYF
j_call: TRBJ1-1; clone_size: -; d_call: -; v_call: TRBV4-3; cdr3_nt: TGCGCCAGCAGCCAAGAAGGCGACGCTGAAGCTTTCTTT; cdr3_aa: CASSQEGDAEAFF
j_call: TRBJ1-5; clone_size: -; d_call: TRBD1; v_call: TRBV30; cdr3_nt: TGTGCCTGGAGTCCGGGGACAGATCAGCCCCAGCATTTT; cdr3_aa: CAWSPGTDQPQHF
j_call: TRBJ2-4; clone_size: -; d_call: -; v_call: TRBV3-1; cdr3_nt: TGTGCCAGCAGCGCGACCTCAAAAAACATTCAGTACTTC; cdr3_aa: CASSATSKNIQYF
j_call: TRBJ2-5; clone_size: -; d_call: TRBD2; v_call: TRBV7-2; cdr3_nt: TGTGCCAGCAGCTGGCAACTAGCGGGAAGGGGAGAGACCCAGTACTTC; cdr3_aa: CASSWQLAGRGETQYF
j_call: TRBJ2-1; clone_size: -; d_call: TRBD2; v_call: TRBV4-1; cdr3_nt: TGCGCCAGCAGCCAAGAACCCGTCGGGAGGGCCGGCGGGGAGCTGTTCTTC; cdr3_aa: CASSQEPVGRAGGELFF
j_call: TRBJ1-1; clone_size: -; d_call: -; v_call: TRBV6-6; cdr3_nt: TGTGCCAGCATCCTCTCCACTGAAGCTTTCTTT; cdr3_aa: CASILSTEAFF
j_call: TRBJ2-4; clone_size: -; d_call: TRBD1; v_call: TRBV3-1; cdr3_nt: TGTGCCAGCAGCCGATATCCGGGACAGGGGTACGGGCAGTACTTC; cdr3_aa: CASSRYPGQGYGQYF
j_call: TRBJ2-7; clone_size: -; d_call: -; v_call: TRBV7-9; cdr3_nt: TGTGCCAGCAGCCCCCCGTGGGACTACGAGCAGTACTTC; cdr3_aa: CASSPPWDYEQYF
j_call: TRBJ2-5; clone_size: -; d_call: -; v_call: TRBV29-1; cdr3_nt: TGCAGCGTTGAAGATGGGGAAGAGACCCAGTACTTC; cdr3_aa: CSVEDGEETQYF
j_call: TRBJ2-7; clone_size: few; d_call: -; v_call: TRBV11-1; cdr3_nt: TGTGCCAGCAGCTCTCGGACAGCAGCCTACGAGCAGTACTTC; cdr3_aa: CASSSRTAAYEQYF
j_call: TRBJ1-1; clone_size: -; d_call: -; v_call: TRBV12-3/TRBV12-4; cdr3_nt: TGTGCCAGCAGTTTCGGGACCCTAGAGCGGGCTTTCTTT; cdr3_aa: CASSFGTLERAFF
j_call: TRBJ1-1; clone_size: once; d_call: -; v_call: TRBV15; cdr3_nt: TGTGCCACCAGCAGAGATGGAGATTACACTGAAGCTTTCTTT; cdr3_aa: CATSRDGDYTEAFF
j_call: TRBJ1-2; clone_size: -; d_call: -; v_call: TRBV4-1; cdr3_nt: TGCGCCAGCAGCCAAGCCGACGGGGGGACCTCTGGCTACACCTTC; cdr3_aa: CASSQADGGTSGYTF
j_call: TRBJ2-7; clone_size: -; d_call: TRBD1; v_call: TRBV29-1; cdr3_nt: TGCAGCGTTCAGGAGACAGGGGGCATCTCCTACGAGCAGTACTTC; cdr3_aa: CSVQETGGISYEQYF
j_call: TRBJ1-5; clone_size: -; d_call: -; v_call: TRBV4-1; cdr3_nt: TGCGCCAGCAGCCAACAGAATAGCAATCAGCCCCAGCATTTT; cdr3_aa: CASSQQNSNQPQHF
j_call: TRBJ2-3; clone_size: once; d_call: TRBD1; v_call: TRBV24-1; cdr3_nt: TGTGCCACCGCACCTGCCCCCAGGATGGACAGGGGTGCATATACGCAGTATTTT; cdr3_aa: CATAPAPRMDRGAYTQYF
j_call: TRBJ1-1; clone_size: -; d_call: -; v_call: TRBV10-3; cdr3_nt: TGTGCCATCAGTGAAATCTTAGGGAACACTGAAGCTTTCTTT; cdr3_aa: CAISEILGNTEAFF
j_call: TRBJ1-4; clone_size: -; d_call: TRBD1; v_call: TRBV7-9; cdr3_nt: TGTGCCAGCAGCCCGACAGGGTTCGGTGAAAAACTGTTTTTT; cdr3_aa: CASSPTGFGEKLFF
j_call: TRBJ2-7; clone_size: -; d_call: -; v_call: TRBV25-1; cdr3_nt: TGTGCCAGCCGGGGTGGAGGGGGGAGCTACGAGCAGTACTTC; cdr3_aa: CASRGGGGSYEQYF
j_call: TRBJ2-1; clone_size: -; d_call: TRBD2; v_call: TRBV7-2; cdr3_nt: TGTGCCAGCAGCTTAGAGAGCGGGGGGAGGATTGAGCAGTTCTTC; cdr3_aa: CASSLESGGRIEQFF
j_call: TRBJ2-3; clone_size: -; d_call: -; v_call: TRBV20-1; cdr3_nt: TGCCCCGTTCCTAGCACAGATACGCAGTATTTT; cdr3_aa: CPVPSTDTQYF
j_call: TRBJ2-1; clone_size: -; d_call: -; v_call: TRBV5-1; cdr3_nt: TGCGCCAGCAGCCAGCCACCTCTAGCCGAGCAGTTCTTC; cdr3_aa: CASSQPPLAEQFF
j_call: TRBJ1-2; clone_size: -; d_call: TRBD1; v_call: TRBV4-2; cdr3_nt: TGTGCCAGCAGCCGCGGAACAGGGGAAGGCTACACCTTC; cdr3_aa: CASSRGTGEGYTF
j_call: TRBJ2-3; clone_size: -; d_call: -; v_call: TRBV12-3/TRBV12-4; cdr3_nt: TGCGCCAGCATGATTGGCAGTTCATATGGCACAGATACGCAGTATTTT; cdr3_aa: CASMIGSSYGTDTQYF
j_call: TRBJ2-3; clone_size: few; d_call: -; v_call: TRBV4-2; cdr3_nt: TGTGCCAGCAGCCAAGATGGAAAGGACACAGATACGCAGTATTTT; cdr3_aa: CASSQDGKDTDTQYF
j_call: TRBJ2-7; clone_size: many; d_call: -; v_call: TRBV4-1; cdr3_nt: TGCGCCAGCAGCCAAGTGACAGGCTCCTACGAGCAGTACTTC; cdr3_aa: CASSQVTGSYEQYF